This T cell receptor (beta chain) was obtained from a study of T-cell memory formation after mild COVID-19. TCRdb recomputed calls from the 5' RACE reads with MiXCR, one row per CDR3 protein. The sample has just under 550,000 distinct CDR3 sequences, roughly 22% seen once; the top ten hold approximately 12%. This clonotype was picked up a small number of times. The CDR3 is made up of 14 amino acids. From germline, CDR1 is SEHNR and CDR2 FQNEAQ (reference sequence). The J segment lost 5 bases and the V segment lost 2 bases, leaving 4 bases of the junction unmatched. What was sequenced was PBMCs or a T cell subset sorted from them (not recorded which). The J gene is TRBJ2-7, the V gene TRBV7-9, with TRBD2 matching over 9 bases. The receptor was derived from an adult woman who had mild COVID-19 (a few samples of this study predate the infection). Cell type and time point are not known. The DNA for the CDR3 is TGTGCCAGCAGCTTACCTAGCGGGAAGGACGAGCAGTACTTC. Translated: CASSLPSGKDEQYF.